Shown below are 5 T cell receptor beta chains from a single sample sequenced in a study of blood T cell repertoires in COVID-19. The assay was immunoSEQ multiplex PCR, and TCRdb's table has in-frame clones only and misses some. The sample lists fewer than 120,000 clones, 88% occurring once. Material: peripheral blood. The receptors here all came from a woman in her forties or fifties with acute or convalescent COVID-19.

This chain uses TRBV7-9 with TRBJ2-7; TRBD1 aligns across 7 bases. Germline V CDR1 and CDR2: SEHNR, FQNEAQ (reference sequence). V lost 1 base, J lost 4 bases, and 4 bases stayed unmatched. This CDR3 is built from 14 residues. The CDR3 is CASSLGGTAYEQYF. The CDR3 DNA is TGTGCCAGCAGCTTAGGAGGGACAGCATACGAGCAGTACTTC.

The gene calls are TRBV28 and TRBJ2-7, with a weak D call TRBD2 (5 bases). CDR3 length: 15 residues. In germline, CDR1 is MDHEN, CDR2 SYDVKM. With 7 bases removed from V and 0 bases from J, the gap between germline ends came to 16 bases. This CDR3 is CASIAASAASYEQYF. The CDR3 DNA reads TGTGCCAGCATCGCTGCCTCAGCGGCCTCCTACGAGCAGTACTTC.

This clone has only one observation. CDR3 bases: TGTGCCAGTAGGCCCACAGGGATCAATCAGCCCCAGCATTTT. It yields the protein CASRPTGINQPQHF. The chain has TRBV19 and TRBJ1-5; tentative D call: TRBD1 (6 bases). Germline CDR1 LNHDA, CDR2 SQIVND (reference sequence). The CDR3 runs 14 residues. Trimming removed 6 bases from V and 3 bases from J, with 12 bases in between.

The CDR3 nucleotides are TGTGCCACCAGCGGAACCAGGGATCTAGCCAAAAACATTCAGTACTTC. It yields the protein CATSGTRDLAKNIQYF. This chain links TRBV15 with TRBJ2-4; weak D call: TRBD1 (5 bases). The germline V gene has CDR1 LNHNV and CDR2 YYDKDF (reference sequence). V lost 5 bases, J lost 0 bases, and 14 bases lay in between. This CDR3 region has 16 residues.

CDR3 bases: TGTGCCAGCAGCATGAGGCAGGGGCCCTCCTACAATGAGCAGTTCTTC. It specifies CASSMRQGPSYNEQFF. The rearrangement joins TRBV21-1 to TRBJ2-1; the table's D call, TRBD1, has no DNA check behind it. TRBV21-1 is flagged as a pseudogene. The length of the CDR3 is 16 residues.